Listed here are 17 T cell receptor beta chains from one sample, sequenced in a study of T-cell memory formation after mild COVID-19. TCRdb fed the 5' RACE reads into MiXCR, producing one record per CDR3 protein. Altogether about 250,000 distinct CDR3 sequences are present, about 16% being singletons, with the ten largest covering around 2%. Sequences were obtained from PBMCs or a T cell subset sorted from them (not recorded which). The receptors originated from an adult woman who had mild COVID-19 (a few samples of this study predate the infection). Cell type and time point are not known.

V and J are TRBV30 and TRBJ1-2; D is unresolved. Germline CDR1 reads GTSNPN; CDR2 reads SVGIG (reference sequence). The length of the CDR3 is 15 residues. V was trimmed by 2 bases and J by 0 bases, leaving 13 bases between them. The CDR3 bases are TGTGCCTGGAGTAGAGACGGCAAAGCTAACTATGGCTACACCTTC. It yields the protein CAWSRDGKANYGYTF.

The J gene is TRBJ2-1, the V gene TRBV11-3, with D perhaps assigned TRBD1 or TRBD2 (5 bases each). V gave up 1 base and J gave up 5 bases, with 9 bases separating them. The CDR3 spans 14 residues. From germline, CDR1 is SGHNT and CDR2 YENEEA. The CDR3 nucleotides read TGTGCCAGCAGCTTAGGTGGGGACCACAATGAGCAGTTCTTC. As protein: CASSLGGDHNEQFF.

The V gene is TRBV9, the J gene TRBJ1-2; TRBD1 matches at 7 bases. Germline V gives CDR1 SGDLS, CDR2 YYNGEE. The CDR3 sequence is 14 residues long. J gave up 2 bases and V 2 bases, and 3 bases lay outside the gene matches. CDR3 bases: TGTGCCAGCAGCGTGGGACAGAAGAACTATGGCTACACCTTC. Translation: CASSVGQKNYGYTF.

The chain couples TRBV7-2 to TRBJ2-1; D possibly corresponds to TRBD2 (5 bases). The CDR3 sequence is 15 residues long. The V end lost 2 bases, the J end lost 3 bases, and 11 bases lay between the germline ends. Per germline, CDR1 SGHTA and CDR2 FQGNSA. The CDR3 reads CASSLRLSDYNEQFF. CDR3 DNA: TGTGCCAGCAGCTTAAGACTATCCGACTACAATGAGCAGTTCTTC.

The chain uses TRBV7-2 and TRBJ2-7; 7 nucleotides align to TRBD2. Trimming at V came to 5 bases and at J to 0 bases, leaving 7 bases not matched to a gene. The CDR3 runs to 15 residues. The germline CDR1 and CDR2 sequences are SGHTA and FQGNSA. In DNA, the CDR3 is TGTGCCAGCAGCCCTTTTGGACTAGGCTCCTACGAGCAGTACTTC. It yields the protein CASSPFGLGSYEQYF.

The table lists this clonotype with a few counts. The CDR3 nucleotides are TGTGCCAGCAGCTCTTACCTGGGTGAGCAGTTCTTC. Translating gives CASSSYLGEQFF. The V gene is TRBV7-2, the J gene TRBJ2-1; D is unclear. The length of the CDR3 is 12 residues. CDR1 and CDR2 (germline): SGHTA, FQGNSA. Trimming left V 4 bases short and J 9 bases short, with 10 bases between.

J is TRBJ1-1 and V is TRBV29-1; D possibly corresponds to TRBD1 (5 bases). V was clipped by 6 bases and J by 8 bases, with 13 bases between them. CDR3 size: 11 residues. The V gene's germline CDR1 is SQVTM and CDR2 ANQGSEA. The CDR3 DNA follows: TGCAGCGTCGGCGATGGGACCGAAGCTTTCTTT. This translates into CSVGDGTEAFF.

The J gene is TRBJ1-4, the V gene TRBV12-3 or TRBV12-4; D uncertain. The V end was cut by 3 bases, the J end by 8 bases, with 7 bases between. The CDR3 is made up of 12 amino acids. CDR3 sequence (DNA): TGTGCCAGCAGTTTTGATGACGAAAAACTGTTTTTT. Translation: CASSFDDEKLFF.

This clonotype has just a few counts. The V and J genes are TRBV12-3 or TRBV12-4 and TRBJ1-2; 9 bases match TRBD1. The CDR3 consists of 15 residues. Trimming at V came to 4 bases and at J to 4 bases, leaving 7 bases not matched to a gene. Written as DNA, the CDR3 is TGTGCCAGCAGTTACGGACAGGGGTTAGGCTATGGCTACACCTTC. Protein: CASSYGQGLGYGYTF.

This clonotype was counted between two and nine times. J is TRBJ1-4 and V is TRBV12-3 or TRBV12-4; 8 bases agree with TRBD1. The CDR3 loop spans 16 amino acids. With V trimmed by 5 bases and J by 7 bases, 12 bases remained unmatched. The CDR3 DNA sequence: TGTGCCAGCAGTCCCCTGGGGCAGGGGGCTAGTGAAAAACTGTTTTTT. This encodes CASSPLGQGASEKLFF.

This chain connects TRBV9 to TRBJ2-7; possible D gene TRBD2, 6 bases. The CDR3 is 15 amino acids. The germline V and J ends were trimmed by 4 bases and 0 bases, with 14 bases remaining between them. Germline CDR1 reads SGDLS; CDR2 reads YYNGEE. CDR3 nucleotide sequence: TGTGCCAGCAGCTTAGCGGCTACAAGCTCCTACGAGCAGTACTTC. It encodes CASSLAATSSYEQYF.

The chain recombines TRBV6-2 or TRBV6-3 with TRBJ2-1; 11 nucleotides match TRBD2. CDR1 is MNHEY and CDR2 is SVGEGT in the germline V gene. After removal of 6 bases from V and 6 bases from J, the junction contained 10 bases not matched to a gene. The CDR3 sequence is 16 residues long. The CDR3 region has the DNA TGTGCCAGCAGGCGAAGCGGGACTAGCGGCTTCAATGAGCAGTTCTTC. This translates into CASRRSGTSGFNEQFF.

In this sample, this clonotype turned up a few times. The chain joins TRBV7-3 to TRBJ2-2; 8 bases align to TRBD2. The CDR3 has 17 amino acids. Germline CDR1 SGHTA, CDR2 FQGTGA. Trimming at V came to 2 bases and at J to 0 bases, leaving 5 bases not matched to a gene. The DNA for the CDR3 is TGTGCCAGCAGCTTAGCGCCAGCGGGAGCGAACACCGGGGAGCTGTTTTTT. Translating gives CASSLAPAGANTGELFF.

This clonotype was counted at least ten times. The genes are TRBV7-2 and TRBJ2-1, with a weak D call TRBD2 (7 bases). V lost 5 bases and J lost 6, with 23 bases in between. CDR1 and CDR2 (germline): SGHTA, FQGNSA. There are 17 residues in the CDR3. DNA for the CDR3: TGTGCCAGCAGCCTCGAAAGAGGACGGCGGGGGCCCAATGAGCAGTTCTTC. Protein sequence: CASSLERGRRGPNEQFF.

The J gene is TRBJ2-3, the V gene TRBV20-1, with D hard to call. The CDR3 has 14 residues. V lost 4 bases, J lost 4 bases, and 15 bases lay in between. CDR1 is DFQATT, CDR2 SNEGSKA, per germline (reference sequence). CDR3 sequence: CSAIIPVSADTQYF. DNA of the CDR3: TGCAGTGCTATAATTCCCGTTTCTGCAGATACGCAGTATTTT.

The CDR3 coding sequence is TGTGCCAGCAGTTACTTTTTGCGGCAGACGAACTATGGCTACACCTTC. Translation: CASSYFLRQTNYGYTF. The gene calls are TRBV6-5 and TRBJ1-2; D not resolved. Trimming took 1 base from V and 2 from J, leaving 14 bases between them. Germline-derived CDR1 and CDR2 are MNHEY and SVGAGI. There are 16 residues in the CDR3.

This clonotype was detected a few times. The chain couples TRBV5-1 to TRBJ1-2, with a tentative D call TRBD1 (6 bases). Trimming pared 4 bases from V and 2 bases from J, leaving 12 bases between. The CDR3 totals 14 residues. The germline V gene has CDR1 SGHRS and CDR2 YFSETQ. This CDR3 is CASSPGDRNYGYTF. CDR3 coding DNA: TGCGCCAGCAGCCCCGGAGACAGGAACTATGGCTACACCTTC.